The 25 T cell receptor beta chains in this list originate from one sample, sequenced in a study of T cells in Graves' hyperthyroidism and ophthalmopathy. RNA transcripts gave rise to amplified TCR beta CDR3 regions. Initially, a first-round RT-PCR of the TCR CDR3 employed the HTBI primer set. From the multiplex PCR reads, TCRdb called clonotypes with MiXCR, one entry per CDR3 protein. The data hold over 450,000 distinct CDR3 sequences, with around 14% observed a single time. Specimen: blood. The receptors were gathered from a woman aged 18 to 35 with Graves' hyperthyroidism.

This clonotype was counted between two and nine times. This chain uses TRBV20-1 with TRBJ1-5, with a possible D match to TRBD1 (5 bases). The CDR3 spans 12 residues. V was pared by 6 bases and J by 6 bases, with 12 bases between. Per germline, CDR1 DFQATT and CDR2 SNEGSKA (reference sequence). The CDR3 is CSALPQGQPQHF. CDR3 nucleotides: TGCAGTGCCCTACCTCAGGGTCAGCCCCAGCATTTT.

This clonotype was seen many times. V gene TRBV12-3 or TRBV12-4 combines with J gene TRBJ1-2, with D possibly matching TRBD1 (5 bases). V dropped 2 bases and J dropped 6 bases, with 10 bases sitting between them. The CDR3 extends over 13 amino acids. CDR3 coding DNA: TGTGCCAGCAGTTTATTGGGGGTTGATGGCTACACCTTC. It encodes CASSLLGVDGYTF.

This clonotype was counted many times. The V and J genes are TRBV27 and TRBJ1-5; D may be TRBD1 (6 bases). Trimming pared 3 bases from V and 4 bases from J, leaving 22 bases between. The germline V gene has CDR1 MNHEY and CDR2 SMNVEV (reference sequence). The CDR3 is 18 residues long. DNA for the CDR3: TGTGCCAGCAGTTTTGGGGGCGGCCAGCGGGGTTTGAATCAGCCCCAGCATTTT. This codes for CASSFGGGQRGLNQPQHF.

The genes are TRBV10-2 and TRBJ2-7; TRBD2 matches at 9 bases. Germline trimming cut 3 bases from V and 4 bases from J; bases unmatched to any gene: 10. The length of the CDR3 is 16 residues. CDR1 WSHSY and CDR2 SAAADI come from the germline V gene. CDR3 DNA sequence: TGCGCCAGCAGTGATCCGGCGTCTAGCGGGATTTACGAGCAGTACGTC. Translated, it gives CASSDPASSGIYEQYV.

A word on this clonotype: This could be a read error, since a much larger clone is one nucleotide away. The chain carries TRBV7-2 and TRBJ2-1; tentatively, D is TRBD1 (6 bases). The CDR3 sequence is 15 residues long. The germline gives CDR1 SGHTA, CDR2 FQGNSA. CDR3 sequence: CASSHQGYTYNEQSF. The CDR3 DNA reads TGTGCCAGCAGCCATCAGGGGTATACCTACAATGAGCAGTCCTTC. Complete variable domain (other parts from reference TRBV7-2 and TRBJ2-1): GAGVSQSPSNKVTEKGKDVELRCDPISGHTALYWYRQSLGQGLEFLIYFQGNSAPDKSGLPSDRFSAERTGGSVSTLTIQRTQQEDSAVYLCASSHQGYTYNEQSFGPGTRLTVL.

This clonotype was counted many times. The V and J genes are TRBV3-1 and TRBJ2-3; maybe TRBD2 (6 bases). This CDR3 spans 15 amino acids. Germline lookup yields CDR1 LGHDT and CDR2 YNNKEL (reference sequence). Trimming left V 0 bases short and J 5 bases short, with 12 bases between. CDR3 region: CASSQDIRRGDTQYF. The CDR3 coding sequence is TGTGCCAGCAGCCAAGATATCCGGCGGGGAGATACGCAGTATTTT.

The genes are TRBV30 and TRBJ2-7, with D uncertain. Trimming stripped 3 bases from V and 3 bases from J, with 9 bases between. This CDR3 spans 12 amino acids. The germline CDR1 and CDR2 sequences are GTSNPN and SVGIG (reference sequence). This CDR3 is CAWRLGIYEQYF. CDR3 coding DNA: TGTGCCTGGAGGCTGGGGATCTACGAGCAGTACTTC.

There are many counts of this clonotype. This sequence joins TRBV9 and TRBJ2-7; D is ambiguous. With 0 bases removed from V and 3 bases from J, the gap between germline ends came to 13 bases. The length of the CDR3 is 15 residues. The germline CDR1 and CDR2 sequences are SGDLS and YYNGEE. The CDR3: CASSVGPDGDYEQYF. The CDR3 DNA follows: TGTGCCAGCAGCGTAGGTCCGGACGGCGACTACGAGCAGTACTTC.

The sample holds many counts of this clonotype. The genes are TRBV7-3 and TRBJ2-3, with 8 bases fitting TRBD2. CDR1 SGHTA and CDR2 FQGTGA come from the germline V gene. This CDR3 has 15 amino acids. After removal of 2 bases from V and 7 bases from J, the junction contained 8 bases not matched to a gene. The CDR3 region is CASSLQRESRHTQYF. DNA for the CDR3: TGTGCCAGCAGCTTACAGCGGGAGAGTCGACATACGCAGTATTTT.

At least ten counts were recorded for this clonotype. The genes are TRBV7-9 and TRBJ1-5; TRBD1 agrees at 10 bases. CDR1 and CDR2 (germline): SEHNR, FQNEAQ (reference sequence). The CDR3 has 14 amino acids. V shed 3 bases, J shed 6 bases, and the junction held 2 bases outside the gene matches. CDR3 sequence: CASSFGQGGQPQHF. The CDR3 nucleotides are TGTGCCAGCAGCTTTGGACAGGGGGGTCAGCCCCAGCATTTT.

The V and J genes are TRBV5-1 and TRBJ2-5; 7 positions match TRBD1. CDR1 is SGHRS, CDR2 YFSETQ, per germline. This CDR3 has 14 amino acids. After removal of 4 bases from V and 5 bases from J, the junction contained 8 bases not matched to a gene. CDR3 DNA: TGCGCCAGCAGCATGACAGGGCCAGAGGAGACCCAGTACTTC. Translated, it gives CASSMTGPEETQYF.

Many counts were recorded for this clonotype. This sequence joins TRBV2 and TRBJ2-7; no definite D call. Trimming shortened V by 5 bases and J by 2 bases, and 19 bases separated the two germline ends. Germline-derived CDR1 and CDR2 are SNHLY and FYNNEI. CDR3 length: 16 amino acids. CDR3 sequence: CASSPTAENLPYEQYV. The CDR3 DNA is TGTGCCAGCAGTCCTACGGCGGAGAACTTACCCTACGAGCAGTACGTC.

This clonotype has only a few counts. The CDR3 DNA reads TGTGCCATCAGTGGCAGGGGGCAGATAGATACGCAGTATTTT. Residues: CAISGRGQIDTQYF. The chain carries TRBV10-3 and TRBJ2-3; 8 bases map to TRBD1. There are 14 residues in the CDR3. V shed 4 bases, J shed 5 bases, and the junction held 5 bases outside the gene matches. CDR1 and CDR2 (germline): ENHRY, SYGVKD.

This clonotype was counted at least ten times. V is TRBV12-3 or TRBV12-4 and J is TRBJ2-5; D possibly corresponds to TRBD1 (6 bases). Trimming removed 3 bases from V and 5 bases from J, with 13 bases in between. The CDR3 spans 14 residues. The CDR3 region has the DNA TGTGCCAGCAGTTTTCAGGGGTTCCGGGAGACCCAGTACTTC. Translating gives CASSFQGFRETQYF.

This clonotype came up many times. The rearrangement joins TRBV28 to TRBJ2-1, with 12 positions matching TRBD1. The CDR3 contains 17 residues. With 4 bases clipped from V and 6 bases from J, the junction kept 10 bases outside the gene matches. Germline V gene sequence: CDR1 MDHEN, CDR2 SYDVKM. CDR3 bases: TGTGCCAGCAGTTCGCGACCGGGACAGGGGGCCCCCAATGAGCAGTTCTTC. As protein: CASSSRPGQGAPNEQFF.

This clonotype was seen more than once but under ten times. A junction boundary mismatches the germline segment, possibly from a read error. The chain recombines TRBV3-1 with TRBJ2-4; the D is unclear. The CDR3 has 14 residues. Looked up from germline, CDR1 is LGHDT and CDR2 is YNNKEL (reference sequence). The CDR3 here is CACSQDHAKNIQYF. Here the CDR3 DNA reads TGTGCCTGCAGCCAAGATCACGCCAAAAACATTCAGTACTTC.

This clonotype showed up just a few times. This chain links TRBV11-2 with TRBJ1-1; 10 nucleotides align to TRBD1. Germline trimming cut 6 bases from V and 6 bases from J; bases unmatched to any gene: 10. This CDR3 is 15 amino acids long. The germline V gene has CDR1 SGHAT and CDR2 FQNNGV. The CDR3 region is CASSSQTGGSSEAFF. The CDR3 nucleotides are TGTGCCAGCAGTTCCCAGACAGGGGGCTCTTCTGAAGCTTTCTTT. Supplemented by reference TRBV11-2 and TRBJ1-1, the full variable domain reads EAGVAQSPRYKIIEKRQSVAFWCNPISGHATLYWYQQILGQGPKLLIQFQNNGVVDDSQLPKDRFSAERLKGVDSTLKIQPAKLEDSAVYLCASSSQTGGSSEAFFGQGTRLTVV.

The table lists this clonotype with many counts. CDR3 bases: TGTGCCAGCCGGGACAGGGGCATATCCTCCTACAATGAGCAGTTCTTC. Translating gives CASRDRGISSYNEQFF. J is TRBJ2-1 and V is TRBV2; 10 positions agree with TRBD1. V was clipped by 8 bases and J by 0 bases; unmatched bases: 7. The CDR3 spans 16 residues. Germline CDR1 and CDR2: SNHLY and FYNNEI. The full variable domain, rest sourced from reference TRBV2 and TRBJ2-1, is EPEVTQTPSHQVTQMGQEVILRCVPISNHLYFYWYRQILGQKVEFLVSFYNNEISEKSEIFDDQFSVERPDGSNFTLKIRSTKLEDSAMYFCASRDRGISSYNEQFFGPGTRLTVL.

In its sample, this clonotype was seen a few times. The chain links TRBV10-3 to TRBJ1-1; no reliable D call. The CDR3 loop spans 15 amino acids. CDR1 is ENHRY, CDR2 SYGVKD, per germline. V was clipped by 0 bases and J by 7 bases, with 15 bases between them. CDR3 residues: CAISESGAGVFEAFF. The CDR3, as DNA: TGTGCCATCAGTGAGTCAGGAGCAGGAGTGTTTGAAGCTTTCTTT.

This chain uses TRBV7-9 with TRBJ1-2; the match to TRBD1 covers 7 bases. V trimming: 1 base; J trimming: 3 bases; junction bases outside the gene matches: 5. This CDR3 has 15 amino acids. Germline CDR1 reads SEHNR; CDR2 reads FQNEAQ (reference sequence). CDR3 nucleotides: TGTGCCAGCAGCTTAGACAGGGGTGGCGACTATGGCTACACCTTC. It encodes CASSLDRGGDYGYTF.

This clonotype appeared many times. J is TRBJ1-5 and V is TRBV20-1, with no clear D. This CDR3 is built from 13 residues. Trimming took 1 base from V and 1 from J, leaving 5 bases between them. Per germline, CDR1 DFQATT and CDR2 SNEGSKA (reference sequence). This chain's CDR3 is CSARVHSNQPQHF. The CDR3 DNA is TGCAGTGCTAGAGTTCACAGCAATCAGCCCCAGCATTTT.

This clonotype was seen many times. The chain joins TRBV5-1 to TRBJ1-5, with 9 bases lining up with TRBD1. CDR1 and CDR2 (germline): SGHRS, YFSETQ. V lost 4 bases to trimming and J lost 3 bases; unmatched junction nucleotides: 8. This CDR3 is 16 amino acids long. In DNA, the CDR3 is TGCGCCAGCAGCCCCGGGACAGGGAGGGACAATCAGCCCCAGCATTTT. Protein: CASSPGTGRDNQPQHF.

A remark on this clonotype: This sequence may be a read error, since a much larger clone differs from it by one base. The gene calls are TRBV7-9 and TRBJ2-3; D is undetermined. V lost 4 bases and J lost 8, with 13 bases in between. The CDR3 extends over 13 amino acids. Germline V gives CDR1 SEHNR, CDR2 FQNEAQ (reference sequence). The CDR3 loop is CASSSPLYGTQYF. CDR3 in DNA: TGTGCCAGCAGCTCCCCCCTTTACGGTACGCAGTATTTT.

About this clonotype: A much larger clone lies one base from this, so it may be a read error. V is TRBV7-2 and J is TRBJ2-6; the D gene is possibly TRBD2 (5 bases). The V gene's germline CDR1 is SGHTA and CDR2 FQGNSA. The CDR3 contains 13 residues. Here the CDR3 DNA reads TGTGCCAGCAGCATAGCGCGCGGGAACGTCCTGACTTTC. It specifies CASSIARGNVLTF.

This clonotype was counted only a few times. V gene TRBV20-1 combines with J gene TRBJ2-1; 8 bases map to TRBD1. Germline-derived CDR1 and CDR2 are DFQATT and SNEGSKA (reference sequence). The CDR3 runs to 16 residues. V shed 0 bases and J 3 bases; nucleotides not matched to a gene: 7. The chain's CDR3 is CSARDPGQENYNEQFF. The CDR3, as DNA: TGCAGTGCTAGAGATCCGGGACAGGAAAACTACAATGAGCAGTTCTTC.